Detailed here is one TCR beta chain. Antigen specificity is unknown. This record belongs to a study of T cell repertoires in cytomegalovirus infection. Study context: CMV infection plus the matching HLA type was flagged by public TCR beta signatures.

V shed 5 bases, J shed 0 bases, and the junction held 10 bases outside the gene matches. The length of the CDR3 is 18 residues. The germline gives CDR1 MNHNY, CDR2 SVGAGI (reference sequence). A single record per CDR3 protein comes from TCRdb applying MiXCR to the reads. This sample has about 740,000 distinct CDR3 sequences, with roughly a third found just once. Findings and caveats of the study: Dominating the ex vivo response were HLA-C-restricted CMV-specific TCR beta clonotypes.

The source of this sequence is a human donor in good health (CMV status not recorded). Some clones in this sample may be carry-over from other donors' samples. The sequencing sample was made of PBMCs. The V gene is TRBV6-6, the J gene TRBJ1-4; 9 nucleotides agree with TRBD1. This chain's CDR3 is CASSGLQGARTTNEKLFF. The CDR3 DNA reads TGTGCCAGCAGTGGGTTACAGGGGGCACGGACAACTAATGAAAAACTGTTTTTT.